This is a list of T cell receptor beta chains from one sample in a study of metastatic and nonmetastatic thyroid tumors. TCRdb reanalyzed the PCR reads with MiXCR. The sample contains 7,000 to 9,500 clones, less than 30% of which appear only once. The source material was tumor tissue. The source is a female donor with papillary thyroid cancer or a benign thyroid nodule (not recorded which). Some clones in this sample may be carry-over from other donors' samples. Each CDR3 is given with its conserved first and last residue. A D gene is named only where the DNA matches it firmly. Not all rows give a size; the values are once, few, many and, for expanded clones, a class.

j_gene: TRBJ1-1; abundance: -; d_gene: -; v_gene: TRBV7-9; CDR3nt: TGTGCCAGCAGTCCGTTGGAGGTGAGCACTGAATCTTTCTTT; CDR3aa: CASSPLEVSTESFF
j_gene: TRBJ1-6; abundance: few; d_gene: -; v_gene: TRBV6-2/TRBV6-3; CDR3nt: TGTGCCAGCAGTGACAGGCCTTCACCCCTCCACTTT; CDR3aa: CASSDRPSPLHF
j_gene: TRBJ2-3; abundance: -; d_gene: TRBD2; v_gene: TRBV11-2; CDR3nt: TGTGCCAGCAGCTTAGGGGCGGGAGGGCCAGGAGATACGCAGTATTTT; CDR3aa: CASSLGAGGPGDTQYF
j_gene: TRBJ2-5; abundance: medium-sized; d_gene: -; v_gene: TRBV14; CDR3nt: TGTGCCAGCAGCCAAGGGCTGGGGGGGCGGGAGACCCAGTACTTC; CDR3aa: CASSQGLGGRETQYF
j_gene: TRBJ2-1; abundance: -; d_gene: TRBD2; v_gene: TRBV9; CDR3nt: TGTGCCAGCAGCGTAGGCGGGAGACTATATAGTGAGCAGTTCTTC; CDR3aa: CASSVGGRLYSEQFF
j_gene: TRBJ2-7; abundance: few; d_gene: TRBD1; v_gene: TRBV2; CDR3nt: TGTGCCAGCAAGACAGGGCTCGAGCAGTACTTC; CDR3aa: CASKTGLEQYF
j_gene: TRBJ1-2; abundance: -; d_gene: TRBD1; v_gene: TRBV5-4; CDR3nt: TGTGCCAGCAGCCCCGGGACAGGGGACCAGGGCTACACCTTC; CDR3aa: CASSPGTGDQGYTF
j_gene: TRBJ1-4; abundance: -; d_gene: -; v_gene: TRBV30; CDR3nt: TGTGCCTGGAGTCGGGGGGCTCAGGTGGAGGCCGAAAAACTGTTTTTT; CDR3aa: CAWSRGAQVEAEKLFF
j_gene: TRBJ2-4; abundance: -; d_gene: -; v_gene: TRBV6-4; CDR3nt: TGTGCCAGCAGTGAAAGAGTTTCTTGCGATGTAAACATTCAGTACTTC; CDR3aa: CASSERVSCDVNIQYF
j_gene: TRBJ2-7; abundance: few; d_gene: TRBD1; v_gene: TRBV5-1; CDR3nt: TGCGCCAGCAGCTTGGCTACGGGACAGGGACACGAGCAGTACTTC; CDR3aa: CASSLATGQGHEQYF
j_gene: TRBJ2-7; abundance: few; d_gene: -; v_gene: TRBV6-1; CDR3nt: TGTGCCAGCAGTACTAGTCCAAGTAACACGGGACCCTACGAGCAGTACTTC; CDR3aa: CASSTSPSNTGPYEQYF
j_gene: TRBJ2-3; abundance: few; d_gene: TRBD2; v_gene: TRBV2; CDR3nt: TGTGCCAGCAGTGAAAGGGCGGGAGTTCTGGATACGCAGTATTTT; CDR3aa: CASSERAGVLDTQYF
j_gene: TRBJ2-4; abundance: medium-sized; d_gene: -; v_gene: TRBV2; CDR3nt: TGTGCCAGCAGTGGTAGCGGTAAAAACATTCAGTACTTC; CDR3aa: CASSGSGKNIQYF
j_gene: TRBJ2-3; abundance: -; d_gene: TRBD2; v_gene: TRBV25-1; CDR3nt: TGTGCCAGCAGTGAAGGAGTAGCGGGAGGTCGGGATACGCAGTATTTT; CDR3aa: CASSEGVAGGRDTQYF
j_gene: TRBJ1-1; abundance: -; d_gene: -; v_gene: TRBV11-2; CDR3nt: TGTGCCAGCAGCCGACAGCTGAACACTGAAGCTTTCTTT; CDR3aa: CASSRQLNTEAFF
j_gene: TRBJ2-2; abundance: -; d_gene: TRBD1; v_gene: TRBV19; CDR3nt: TGTGCCACCCGGACAGGGGGCTTTGGGGAGCTGTTTTTT; CDR3aa: CATRTGGFGELFF
j_gene: TRBJ1-5; abundance: -; d_gene: -; v_gene: TRBV15; CDR3nt: TGTACCACCAGCCATGGAGGCAGGGTCCATCAGCCCCAGCATTTT; CDR3aa: CTTSHGGRVHQPQHF
j_gene: TRBJ2-6; abundance: -; d_gene: -; v_gene: TRBV28; CDR3nt: TGTGCCAGCAGCGACCAGGGGACTGGGGCCAACGTCCTGACTTTC; CDR3aa: CASSDQGTGANVLTF
j_gene: TRBJ2-3; abundance: -; d_gene: TRBD2; v_gene: TRBV7-3; CDR3nt: TGTGCCAGCAGCCGGGGACTAGCGGACACAGATACGCAGTATTTT; CDR3aa: CASSRGLADTDTQYF
j_gene: TRBJ1-2; abundance: -; d_gene: -; v_gene: TRBV4-2; CDR3nt: TGTGCCAGCAGCCAAGACGGGAAAACTCCCTATGGCTACACCTTC; CDR3aa: CASSQDGKTPYGYTF
j_gene: TRBJ2-1; abundance: -; d_gene: -; v_gene: TRBV20-1; CDR3nt: TGCAGTGCTAGAGATTGGCAAGAAGCCCAACATGAGCAGTTCTTC; CDR3aa: CSARDWQEAQHEQFF
j_gene: TRBJ2-7; abundance: few; d_gene: -; v_gene: TRBV28; CDR3nt: TGTGCCAGCAGAACTCAGGGTCCGCCCTACTACGAGCAGTACTTC; CDR3aa: CASRTQGPPYYEQYF
j_gene: TRBJ2-1; abundance: few; d_gene: -; v_gene: TRBV12-3/TRBV12-4; CDR3nt: TGTGCCAGCAGTTCCCCCTCGGACCCTTACAATGAGCAGTTCTTC; CDR3aa: CASSSPSDPYNEQFF
j_gene: TRBJ1-3; abundance: medium-sized; d_gene: -; v_gene: TRBV6-1; CDR3nt: TGTGCCAGCAACCTCTGGACAGACATTCCCTCTGGAAACACCATATATTTT; CDR3aa: CASNLWTDIPSGNTIYF
j_gene: TRBJ2-3; abundance: large; d_gene: TRBD2; v_gene: TRBV6-5; CDR3nt: TGTGCCAGCAGTTACAACGCCAGAGGACTAGCGGGACAGTATTTT; CDR3aa: CASSYNARGLAGQYF
j_gene: TRBJ2-3; abundance: -; d_gene: TRBD2; v_gene: TRBV24-1; CDR3nt: TGTGCCACCAGTGATTTCAGGACTAGCGGGACAGATACGCAGTATTTT; CDR3aa: CATSDFRTSGTDTQYF
j_gene: TRBJ2-7; abundance: -; d_gene: -; v_gene: TRBV27; CDR3nt: TGTGCCAACATTTTAGGCTGGACATGGGACTACGAGCAGTACTTC; CDR3aa: CANILGWTWDYEQYF
j_gene: TRBJ2-2; abundance: -; d_gene: -; v_gene: TRBV2; CDR3nt: TGTGCCAGCACCCCCAGTGGAGGGGCGGTCGGGGAGCTGTTTTTT; CDR3aa: CASTPSGGAVGELFF
j_gene: TRBJ1-6; abundance: few; d_gene: -; v_gene: TRBV6-5; CDR3nt: TGTGCCAGCAGTTACTCGAGTCCCAGGAGCTCCTATAATTCACCCCTCCACTTT; CDR3aa: CASSYSSPRSSYNSPLHF
j_gene: TRBJ1-5; abundance: few; d_gene: -; v_gene: TRBV6-2/TRBV6-3; CDR3nt: TGTGCCAGCAGTCTAACAAAGGGGAGAAACAATCAGCCCCAGCATTTT; CDR3aa: CASSLTKGRNNQPQHF
j_gene: TRBJ2-1; abundance: medium-sized; d_gene: -; v_gene: TRBV20-1; CDR3nt: TGCAGTGCTCTCTCCTGGAGGTCCTACAATGAGCAGTTCTTC; CDR3aa: CSALSWRSYNEQFF
j_gene: TRBJ2-1; abundance: -; d_gene: TRBD2; v_gene: TRBV20-1; CDR3nt: TGCAGTGCTAGAGATCTTCGCGGGAGGGCCAATGAGCAGTTCTTC; CDR3aa: CSARDLRGRANEQFF
j_gene: TRBJ2-1; abundance: few; d_gene: TRBD1; v_gene: TRBV6-5; CDR3nt: TGTGCCAGCAGTTACTCGAAGGACAGGGGAAGGGATGAGCAGTTCTTC; CDR3aa: CASSYSKDRGRDEQFF
j_gene: TRBJ2-3; abundance: -; d_gene: TRBD2; v_gene: TRBV10-3; CDR3nt: TGTGCCATCAGTGTTGGGCGGGAGGCAATGGGTTTGACAGATACGCAGTATTTT; CDR3aa: CAISVGREAMGLTDTQYF
j_gene: TRBJ2-1; abundance: -; d_gene: TRBD2; v_gene: TRBV24-1; CDR3nt: TGTGCCACCAGTGATTTCCGGACTAGCGGGTCCTACAATGAGCAGTTCTTC; CDR3aa: CATSDFRTSGSYNEQFF
j_gene: TRBJ1-1; abundance: -; d_gene: -; v_gene: TRBV19; CDR3nt: TGTGCCAGTAGTATAGCGGCAGCCACTGAAGCTTTCTTT; CDR3aa: CASSIAAATEAFF